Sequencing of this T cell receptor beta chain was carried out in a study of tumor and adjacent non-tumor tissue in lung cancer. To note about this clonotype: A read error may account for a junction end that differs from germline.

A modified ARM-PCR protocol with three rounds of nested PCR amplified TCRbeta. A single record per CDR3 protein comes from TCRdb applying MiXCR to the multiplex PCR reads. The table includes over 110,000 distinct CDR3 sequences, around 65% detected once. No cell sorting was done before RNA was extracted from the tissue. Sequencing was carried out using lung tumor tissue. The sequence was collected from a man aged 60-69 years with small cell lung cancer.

CDR3 coding DNA: TGTGCCAGCAGCGGACAGACCCCGGACACTGAAGATTTCTTT. Its translation is CASSGQTPDTEDFF. The chain has TRBV6-1 and TRBJ1-1, with D maybe TRBD1 (6 bases). Germline V gene data show CDR1 as MNHNS and CDR2 as SASEGT. The CDR3 loop spans 14 amino acids.